The T cell receptor beta chain described here comes from a study of blood T cell repertoires in COVID-19 (TCRdb year 2020). With regard to the full study: The collaborator samples originated in the United States, Italy and Spain and spanned the acute and convalescent phases of COVID-19. The repertoires were released in a freely available public database meant as a resource for research on the immune response to SARS-CoV-2. The sample metadata nearly always contained a de-identified subject ID, COVID-19 status, age in years and sex. Where available, HLA class I and class II types were obtained from metadata supplied by the sample provider rather than from assay-based typing. The dataset comprised deeply sampled blood TCRbeta repertoires from subjects exposed to, actively infected with, or recovered from COVID-19. The prospective study material was composed of cDNA or gDNA derived from T cells, B-cell-depleted T cells, or PBMCs. The samples were drawn from the first 160 participants of the ongoing ImmuneRACE study and from some 1,300 subjects provided by 6 global collaborators. Overall study outcomes, separate from this receptor: The quantity of clinical and demographic metadata differed by source and by participant and was supplied without curation.

The CDR3 contains 17 residues, cysteine and phenylalanine counted. Of the read, only the CDR3 DNA is kept; its 51 bases are in frame from base 1. V and J lose 5 bases and 5 bases, and a span of 21 bases separates them. CDR1 LNHDA and CDR2 SQIVND are derived from the germline V gene (reference sequence). Participants in the prospective study were aged roughly 18 to 100 years, lived in 20 to 25 United States geographic areas, and enrolled through a virtual design. To assign participants to cohorts, the prospective study relied on clinical history that participants themselves reported in a screening survey and a study questionnaire. For ImmuneRACE Cohort 3, a participant was defined as recovered based on two consecutive negative NP/OP PCR tests, clearance by a healthcare professional, or resolution of symptoms. In the prospective study, whole blood, serum and a nasopharyngeal or oropharyngeal swab were collected from each participant by mobile phlebotomists. Prospective study participants could optionally give additional blood draws and questionnaires over an approximately 2-month period. Before DNA extraction, blood samples from the prospective study were shipped at room temperature or frozen.

TCRbeta CDR3 regions were amplified from genomic DNA using the immunoSEQ Assay, a bias-controlled multiplex PCR. In the authors' own workflow: Within the assay, amplification of reference gene primers was used to estimate how many nucleated cells each sample contained. To quantify the absolute abundance of each unique TCRbeta CDR3 rearrangement, sequence reads were collapsed and filtered. For each sample, productive Simpson clonality was calculated by taking the square root of Simpson's diversity index across productive rearrangements. In its TCRdb copy, this immuneACCESS table keeps in-frame sequences only and misses some clones. Where compared with another copy, unresolved V genes explain less than half of these, and the others have no known cause. V and J calls and clone size are given by that table; D and trimming were obtained from the DNA. The sample records hundreds of thousands of clones, approximately 92% of which are singletons. The ten most abundant clones make up roughly 0.99% of the sample.

As for this clone: Which antigen it targets is not known. There are no base qualities to consult, and no much larger clone falls within one base.

Recombination linked TRBV19 to TRBJ1-4; a weak D assignment points to TRBD1 (6 bases agree). The source of this sequence is a man aged 18-30 years who had recovered from COVID-19. Sequenced: PBMCs or T cells enriched from blood (not recorded which). The CDR3 protein sequence reads: CASSPSPRQVRNEKLFF. The DNA is TGTGCCAGTAGTCCATCACCGAGACAGGTCCGGAATGAAAAACTGTTTTTT. Beyond the CDR3, the reference TRBV19 and TRBJ1-4 genes provide the residues; the full variable domain reads: DGGITQSPKYLFRKEGQNVTLSCEQNLNHDAMYWYRQDPGQGLRLIYYSQIVNDFQKGDIAEGYSVSREKKESFPLTVTSAQKNPTAFYLCASSPSPRQVRNEKLFFGSGTQLSVL.